This TCR beta chain was captured by sequencing in a study of CD8 T cells in ankylosing spondylitis. Whole-study results and caveats: Enrichment of disease-linked clones was reportedly significant in matched ankylosing spondylitis synovial fluid. Peripheral blood samples showed relatively rare disease-linked clones, and these clones were CD8+.

Trimming took off 5 bases at V and 3 bases at J, with 11 bases between the two ends. This CDR3 region has 13 residues. Germline loops: CDR1 DFQATT, CDR2 SNEGSKA (reference sequence). One entry per CDR3 protein, called by TCRdb with MiXCR from the 5' RACE reads. The sample yields 250,000 to 350,000 distinct CDR3 sequences, around 21% seen once. On this clonotype: Its specificity is not known.

Sequences were obtained from blood, either unsorted or a sorted T cell fraction (not recorded which). This clonotype was obtained from a female donor with ankylosing spondylitis or in good health (not recorded which). The V gene is TRBV20-1, the J gene TRBJ1-5, with D possibly matching TRBD1 (6 bases). The CDR3 is CSAGRQVNQPQHF. CDR3 coding DNA: TGCAGTGCTGGGAGACAGGTCAATCAGCCCCAGCATTTT.